This entry features one T cell receptor beta chain sequence. The sample carries other DNA sequences with the same CDR3. The source of the sample is a study of shared clonotypes between healthy human individuals. The CDR3 extends over 13 amino acids. V shed 5 bases and J shed 1 base, with 8 bases lying between them. Germline assignment: CDR1 SEHNR and CDR2 FQNEAQ (reference sequence). The naive CD8 population came from CD45RO-negative cells selected for CCR7, without terminally differentiated effector memory CD45RA+ cells. Sequenced by immunoSEQ multiplex PCR; TCRdb stores in-frame clones only, minus some. The sample includes more than 2 million clones, around 95% of them seen just once.

The rearrangement uses TRBV7-9 and TRBJ1-1; D ambiguous. The TCR was taken from a young man in good health. Some clones in this sample may be carry-over from other donors' samples. Specimen: naive CD8+ T cells from PBMCs. The CDR3 reads CASSLYGNTEAFF. The DNA for the CDR3 is TGTGCCAGCAGCCTCTATGGGAACACTGAAGCTTTCTTT.